One and the same sample provided the 13 T cell receptor beta chains below, sequenced in a study of T-cell memory formation after mild COVID-19. TCRdb recomputed calls from the 5' RACE reads with MiXCR, one row per CDR3 protein. The table shows tens of thousands of distinct CDR3 sequences, with about a quarter occurring only once. Sequenced input: PBMCs or a T cell subset sorted from them (not recorded which). Source of these receptors: a man younger than 35 who had mild COVID-19 (a few samples of this study predate the infection). Cell type and time point are not known.

This clonotype was counted only a few times. This rearrangement joins TRBV4-2 to TRBJ1-2; D perhaps matches TRBD1 (6 bases). This CDR3 contains 15 residues. CDR1 LGHNA and CDR2 YNFKEQ come from the germline V gene. V was trimmed by 1 base and J by 5 bases, leaving 14 bases between them. The CDR3 nucleotides are TGTGCCAGCAGCCAAGCGACGGGAGGGGGGTATGGCTACACCTTC. Translating gives CASSQATGGGYGYTF.

V and J are TRBV5-1 and TRBJ2-7, with a weak D call TRBD1 (5 bases). Germline CDR1 SGHRS, CDR2 YFSETQ. CDR3 length: 11 residues. V shed 4 bases and J shed 6 bases, with 8 bases lying between them. The CDR3: CASSQGVEQYF. The DNA for the CDR3 is TGCGCCAGCAGCCAAGGGGTCGAGCAGTACTTC. Drawing the rest from reference TRBV5-1 and TRBJ2-7, the complete variable domain is KAGVTQTPRYLIKTRGQQVTLSCSPISGHRSVSWYQQTPGQGLQFLFEYFSETQRNKGNFPGRFSGRQFSNSRSEMNVSTLELGDSALYLCASSQGVEQYFGPGTRLTVT.

This chain connects TRBV4-1 to TRBJ2-7; perhaps TRBD1 as D (6 bases). Trimming pared 4 bases from V and 6 bases from J, leaving 13 bases between. This CDR3 is 13 amino acids long. Per germline, CDR1 MGHRA and CDR2 YSYEKL. CDR3 nucleotide sequence: TGCGCCAGCAGCCCCAACAGGGAAGGCGAGCAGTACTTC. Protein: CASSPNREGEQYF.

This chain links TRBV5-6 with TRBJ2-5; D is ambiguous. The CDR3 has 13 residues. Trimming shortened V by 2 bases and J by 5 bases, and 10 bases separated the two germline ends. The germline CDR1 and CDR2 sequences are SGHDT and YYEEEE. Written as DNA, the CDR3 is TGTGCCAGCAGCTTTTTGGGTTCGGAGACCCAGTACTTC. Its translation is CASSFLGSETQYF.

A few counts support this clonotype. The genes are TRBV6-4 and TRBJ2-3; possibly TRBD2 for D (5 bases). The CDR3 has 15 residues. Germline loops: CDR1 MRHNA, CDR2 SNTAGT. V lost 3 bases to trimming and J lost 0 bases, with 10 bases between them. The DNA for the CDR3 is TGTGCCAGCAGTGAAGAGGGATCTAGCACAGATACGCAGTATTTT. Protein sequence: CASSEEGSSTDTQYF.

This clonotype was recorded many times. J is TRBJ2-3 and V is TRBV7-6; D possibly corresponds to TRBD2 (6 bases). Germline V gives CDR1 SGHVS, CDR2 FNYEAQ. Trimming pared 4 bases from V and 10 bases from J, leaving 15 bases between. This CDR3 is 13 amino acids long. The CDR3 region has the DNA TGTGCCAGCAGCTCGACTAGTAGGTGGGCGCAGTATTTT. The encoded protein is CASSSTSRWAQYF. Supplemented by reference TRBV7-6 and TRBJ2-3, the full variable domain reads GAGVSQSPRYKVTKRGQDVALRCDPISGHVSLYWYRQALGQGPEFLTYFNYEAQQDKSGLPNDRFSAERPEGSISTLTIQRTEQRDSAMYRCASSSTSRWAQYFGPGTRLTVL.

This clonotype was picked up many times. CDR3 in DNA: TGCAGTGTAGCGGCCTCCACAGATACGCAGTATTTT. Its translation: CSVAASTDTQYF. The chain employs TRBV20-1 and TRBJ2-3; maybe TRBD2 (6 bases). CDR1 DFQATT and CDR2 SNEGSKA come from the germline V gene (reference sequence). The length of the CDR3 is 12 residues. Trimming cost V 7 bases and J 2 bases, with 10 bases left between them.

This clonotype came up once. CDR3 protein: CASSEVGKQPQHF. DNA for the CDR3: TGTGCCAGCAGTGAAGTAGGAAAACAGCCCCAGCATTTT. V is TRBV2 and J is TRBJ1-5; D call uncertain. The CDR3 has 13 residues. CDR1 and CDR2 from the germline V gene are SNHLY and FYNNEI. Trimming took off 1 base at V and 7 bases at J, with 8 bases between the two ends.

A few counts support this clonotype. The V and J genes are TRBV28 and TRBJ2-5; possibly TRBD1 or TRBD2 for D (5 bases each). The germline V gene encodes CDR1 MDHEN and CDR2 SYDVKM. The germline V and J ends were trimmed by 10 bases and 5 bases, with 17 bases remaining between them. This CDR3 contains 13 residues. The CDR3, as DNA: TGTGCCACAACCCCGGGGCCGAGGGAGACCCAGTACTTC. Amino acids: CATTPGPRETQYF.

The chain carries TRBV2 and TRBJ2-2, with D perhaps being TRBD1 or TRBD2 (5 bases each). CDR3 length equals 12 residues. In germline, CDR1 is SNHLY, CDR2 FYNNEI. Trimming took 6 bases from V and 5 from J, leaving 7 bases between them. DNA of the CDR3: TGTGCCAGCAGGAGGGGAACCGGGGAGCTGTTTTTT. It specifies CASRRGTGELFF. The variable domain in full, with the rest retrieved from reference TRBV2 and TRBJ2-2, is EPEVTQTPSHQVTQMGQEVILRCVPISNHLYFYWYRQILGQKVEFLVSFYNNEISEKSEIFDDQFSVERPDGSNFTLKIRSTKLEDSAMYFCASRRGTGELFFGEGSRLTVL.

The DNA for the CDR3 is TGTGCCAGCAGTTCGGGATTAACCTACGAGCAGTACGTC. Translation: CASSSGLTYEQYV. The chain uses TRBV27 and TRBJ2-7; D is possibly TRBD2 (5 bases). Trimming removed 4 bases from V and 2 bases from J, with 9 bases in between. Germline values: CDR1 MNHEY, CDR2 SMNVEV (reference sequence). The CDR3 totals 13 residues.

The V call is TRBV6-5, the J call TRBJ1-6; D not certain. This CDR3 region has 15 residues. Germline V gene lookup returns CDR1 MNHEY and CDR2 SVGAGI. Trimming took 0 bases from V and 5 from J, leaving 8 bases between them. CDR3 loop: CASSYSGGNNSPLHF. The CDR3 nucleotides are TGTGCCAGCAGTTACTCTGGCGGGAATAATTCACCCCTCCACTTT.

This clonotype showed up just once. The V call is TRBV5-1, the J call TRBJ2-7; a possible D gene is TRBD1 (6 bases). The CDR3 has 15 residues. Germline loops: CDR1 SGHRS, CDR2 YFSETQ. Trimming shortened V by 2 bases and J by 1 base, and 13 bases separated the two germline ends. DNA for the CDR3: TGCGCCAGCAGCTTCTCAGGGGCGTGGTCCTACGAGCAGTACTTC. Its protein is CASSFSGAWSYEQYF.